Below are 13 T cell receptor beta chains sequenced from a single sample in a study of cytomegalovirus exposure and HLA in healthy donors. With 60 Vbeta and 13 Jbeta primers, the PCR was carried out. The repertoire was sequenced with immunoSEQ multiplex PCR; TCRdb's copy has only in-frame clones and lacks some. The sample holds around 300,000 clones, around nine tenths seen once. Sample: PBMCs. Source of these receptors: a woman aged 18-29 years in good health and CMV-seronegative.

The V gene is TRBV5-4, the J gene TRBJ2-7; the match to TRBD2 covers 10 bases. The V and J ends lost 1 base and 4 bases, in that order; junction bases with no gene match: 5. This CDR3 is built from 15 residues. CDR1 is SGHNT and CDR2 is YYREEE in the germline V gene (reference sequence). The CDR3: CASSLSGGGFYEQYF. The CDR3 coding sequence is TGTGCCAGCAGCTTGAGCGGGGGGGGATTTTACGAGCAGTACTTC.

A word on this clone: The sample has other DNA sequences that encode this CDR3 too. The V call is TRBV15, the J call TRBJ1-2, with D possibly being TRBD1 (5 bases). The length of the CDR3 is 16 residues. V gave up 3 bases and J gave up 8 bases, with 22 bases separating them. Germline CDR1 reads LNHNV; CDR2 reads YYDKDF (reference sequence). Here the CDR3 DNA reads TGTGCCACCAGCAGCCGCGCGGGGGACGGGCCCGAAGGCTACACCTTC. It specifies CATSSRAGDGPEGYTF.

This clone has just one count. The chain has TRBV30 and TRBJ2-5; weak D call: TRBD1 (6 bases). Germline CDR1 is GTSNPN and CDR2 is SVGIG (reference sequence). This CDR3 contains 18 residues. Between the trimmed V and J ends, which lost 1 base and 2 bases, there was a span of 23 bases. CDR3 amino acids: CAWSALRITGKSQETQYF. DNA for the CDR3: TGTGCCTGGAGTGCCCTTAGGATTACAGGGAAGAGTCAAGAGACCCAGTACTTC.

This rearrangement joins TRBV19 to TRBJ2-2, with 10 bases that match TRBD1. The length of the CDR3 is 15 residues. Germline CDR1 LNHDA, CDR2 SQIVND (reference sequence). The V gene end was trimmed by 7 bases and the J gene end by 7 bases; junction bases not matched to a gene: 9. For the CDR3, the DNA is TGTGCCAGTACCGTACGACAGGGGGCCATCGGGGAGCTGTTTTTT. It codes for CASTVRQGAIGELFF.

The sample holds one count of this clone. The V and J genes are TRBV9 and TRBJ2-1, with a tentative D call TRBD2 (7 bases). The ends were cut back, 0 bases at V and 3 bases at J, with 22 bases in the middle. CDR3 length equals 19 residues. CDR1 is SGDLS, CDR2 YYNGEE, per germline. The CDR3 nucleotides are TGTGCCAGCAGCGTAGGAGGGGGGGCCGGCCAAAGGAACTACAATGAGCAGTTCTTC. Translating it yields CASSVGGGAGQRNYNEQFF.

The chain is built from TRBV9 and TRBJ1-6; D gene uncertain. The V gene lost 0 bases and the J gene lost 3 bases, with 7 bases spanning the gap. This CDR3 contains 15 residues. CDR1 SGDLS and CDR2 YYNGEE come from the germline V gene. CDR3 bases: TGTGCCAGCAGCGTAGGGGAGCTCTATAATTCACCCCTCCACTTT. It translates to CASSVGELYNSPLHF.

V usage is TRBV29-1 and J usage is TRBJ2-3; TRBD2 might be the D (5 bases). Germline CDR1 is SQVTM and CDR2 is ANQGSEA. The CDR3 loop spans 12 amino acids. Trimming stripped 3 bases from V and 2 bases from J, with 6 bases between. DNA for the CDR3: TGCAGCGTTGAGGAGGTCACAGATACGCAGTATTTT. Translating gives CSVEEVTDTQYF.

This clone was counted a single time. The chain is built from TRBV9 and TRBJ1-6, with D possibly TRBD1 on 6 matching bases. The germline V gene has CDR1 SGDLS and CDR2 YYNGEE. The CDR3 sequence is 17 residues long. Trimming took 0 bases from V and 6 from J, leaving 16 bases between them. The CDR3 loop is CASSVAYTRGSNSPLHF. CDR3 coding DNA: TGTGCCAGCAGCGTAGCCTATACCAGGGGTTCTAATTCACCCCTCCACTTT.

J is TRBJ1-3 and V is TRBV15; D gene uncertain. The germline V and J ends were trimmed by 5 bases and 8 bases, with 19 bases remaining between them. Germline V CDR1 and CDR2: LNHNV, YYDKDF (reference sequence). This CDR3 is built from 15 residues. Here the CDR3 DNA reads TGTGCCACCAGCCGCCCTTACCCCGCCGGGGACACCATATATTTT. Residues: CATSRPYPAGDTIYF.

This clone was picked up a small number of times. CDR3 amino acids: CASSEGQGSVRPYEQYF. The CDR3 nucleotides read TGTGCCAGCAGTGAGGGACAGGGATCGGTTCGGCCCTACGAGCAGTACTTC. The rearrangement joins TRBV2 to TRBJ2-7; 9 nucleotides line up with TRBD1. Looked up from germline, CDR1 is SNHLY and CDR2 is FYNNEI. Trimming took 3 bases from V and 2 from J; bases not matched to a gene: 11. The CDR3 loop spans 17 amino acids.

CDR3 DNA: TGTGCCAGTCCGATATATGGTAGGACAGGCGGGTATAGCAATCAGCCCCAGCATTTT. As protein: CASPIYGRTGGYSNQPQHF. The chain combines TRBV19 with TRBJ1-5; the match to TRBD1 covers 7 bases. There are 19 residues in the CDR3. The ends lost 8 bases at V and 0 bases at J; junction bases unmatched: 19. Germline V lookup: CDR1 LNHDA, CDR2 SQIVND (reference sequence).

The chain's CDR3 is CASSFSREGVNEKLFF. In nucleotides, the CDR3 is TGTGCCAGCAGTTTTAGTCGTGAGGGCGTTAATGAAAAACTGTTTTTT. The chain is built from TRBV27 and TRBJ1-4, with D uncertain. Germline V gene lookup returns CDR1 MNHEY and CDR2 SMNVEV (reference sequence). Trimming cost V 3 bases and J 4 bases, with 15 bases left between them. The CDR3 runs to 16 residues.

The chain has TRBV7-9 and TRBJ1-2; a weak D match, TRBD1 (5 bases). Germline V lookup: CDR1 SEHNR, CDR2 FQNEAQ (reference sequence). This CDR3 has 12 amino acids. The ends were cut back, 6 bases at V and 7 bases at J, with 12 bases in the middle. DNA for the CDR3: TGTGCCAGCAGACTCGGGGGGAGTGGCTACACCTTC. Protein sequence: CASRLGGSGYTF. Together with reference TRBV7-9 and TRBJ1-2, the CDR3 gives the full variable domain: DTGVSQNPRHKITKRGQNVTFRCDPISEHNRLYWYRQTLGQGPEFLTYFQNEAQLEKSRLLSDRFSAERPKGSFSTLEIQRTEQGDSAMYLCASRLGGSGYTFGSGTRLTVV.